The T cell receptor beta chain described here comes from a study of vaccination and CD4 T cells after COVID-19. This clonotype has a single count. Its antigen is not identified. The Oncomine TCR Beta short-read assay was applied to DNA of cultured CD4+ T cells. TCRdb passed the PCR reads through MiXCR, listing each CDR3 protein once. The sample has 11,000 to 15,000 distinct CDR3 sequences, around half seen once. The J segment lost 10 bases and the V segment lost 7 bases, leaving 12 bases of the junction unmatched. The germline gives CDR1 MNHEY, CDR2 SMNVEV (reference sequence). CDR3 length equals 15 residues. Study-wide results and limits: Although the median of SARS-CoV-2-reactive clonotypes rose from roughly 21 to 40, the change was not significant.

Treatment indicated: approximately 11-day PBMC culture with coronavirus spike peptide pools or control peptides (ViraFEST assay). This chain links TRBV27 with TRBJ1-5; TRBD1 matches at 11 bases. The sequence came from a human donor who had recovered from COVID-19. Sequenced here: CD4+ T cells from blood, cultured in vitro, sampled before SARS-CoV-2 vaccination. CDR3 region: CASIRTGGAGEPQHF. DNA of the CDR3: TGTGCCAGCATCAGGACAGGGGGCGCCGGGGAACCCCAGCATTTT.